The following is a T cell receptor beta chain sequence with its context. Germline and junction disagree at one end, which may indicate a read error. A primer in the constant region served to generate TCR beta cDNA from about 480 ng of total RNA. Modified slightly, ARM-PCR produced TCR beta libraries over three nested multiplex PCR rounds. TRBV1-TRBV30 forward and Cbeta reverse primers drove the first two roughly 10-cycle rounds. TCRdb re-derived calls from the multiplex PCR reads in MiXCR, one entry per CDR3 protein. This sample has almost 200,000 distinct CDR3 sequences; roughly 61% occur once, and the top ten carry roughly 6.4%. This sample was taken from a study of tumor-infiltrating lymphocytes in primary liver carcinoma. Whole-study context: Staged T1-T3 N0M0, the tumors had sizes that ranged from roughly 4 to 10 cm across.

It was unsorted whole blood that yielded blood RNA, and germline DNA was also extracted. Preoperatively, peripheral blood was drawn, approximately 4.4 milliliters in total. The length of the CDR3 is 12 residues. CDR1 and CDR2 (germline): SQVTM, ANQGSEA. The sample comprised peripheral blood. This clonotype was obtained from a woman aged 55 to 70 with primary liver carcinoma and hepatitis B virus infection. The V and J genes are TRBV29-1 and TRBJ2-1, with TRBD1 as a possible D gene (5 bases). The CDR3 DNA reads TGCAACGTTGGTGGGGCAGTAGATGAGCAGTTCTTC. It encodes CNVGGAVDEQFF.